The present entry profiles one T cell receptor (beta chain) with its context. This sample was taken from a study of blood T cell repertoires in COVID-19. Only in-frame clones appear in the TCRdb table, and some are missing; sequencing was by immunoSEQ multiplex PCR. The sample lists around 310,000 clones, around 89% occurring once. This TCR was recovered from a woman aged 40 to 50 who had recovered from COVID-19. The sequenced material came from PBMCs or T cells enriched from blood (not recorded which).

The chain's CDR3 is CASSSGLAGDNEQFF. The CDR3 DNA reads TGTGCCAGCAGCTCAGGACTAGCGGGGGACAATGAGCAGTTCTTC. The chain employs TRBV11-2 and TRBJ2-1, with 13 positions matching TRBD2. CDR3 size: 15 residues. Germline CDR1 is SGHAT and CDR2 is FQNNGV. The ends lost 4 bases at V and 5 bases at J; junction bases unmatched: 2.